This T cell receptor beta chain was found in a study of cytomegalovirus exposure and HLA in healthy donors. Trimming removed 8 bases at V and 1 base at J, with 8 bases between. There are 11 residues in the CDR3. CDR1 and CDR2 from the germline V gene are SQVTM and ANQGSEA. Regarding this clone: As yet, its antigen is unknown.

A multiplex PCR was run with 60 Vbeta primers and 13 Jbeta primers. Repertoires were generated with immunoSEQ multiplex PCR, while TCRdb's copy carries only in-frame clones and drops some. The record lists approximately 110,000 clones, of which the ten most abundant hold 2.5% to 3%. Study-wide results and limits: Most TCRs appeared rarely, but some public TCRs recurred in many donors. The authors considered a cluster of highly shared sequence variants likely to be a sequencing artifact. V- and J-gene trimming in TCR beta was tied to a missense DCLRE1C variant by an analysis performed later. Accurate prediction of most subjects' HLA-A and HLA-B alleles from TCR beta sequences was reported.

The sample taken for sequencing was PBMCs. This TCR was recovered from a man aged 30-40 years in good health and CMV-seronegative. The V call is TRBV29-1, the J call TRBJ1-2; D possibly corresponds to TRBD1 (5 bases). The CDR3 loop reads CSLQDNYGYTF. CDR3 nucleotide sequence: TGCAGCCTACAGGATAACTATGGCTACACCTTC.